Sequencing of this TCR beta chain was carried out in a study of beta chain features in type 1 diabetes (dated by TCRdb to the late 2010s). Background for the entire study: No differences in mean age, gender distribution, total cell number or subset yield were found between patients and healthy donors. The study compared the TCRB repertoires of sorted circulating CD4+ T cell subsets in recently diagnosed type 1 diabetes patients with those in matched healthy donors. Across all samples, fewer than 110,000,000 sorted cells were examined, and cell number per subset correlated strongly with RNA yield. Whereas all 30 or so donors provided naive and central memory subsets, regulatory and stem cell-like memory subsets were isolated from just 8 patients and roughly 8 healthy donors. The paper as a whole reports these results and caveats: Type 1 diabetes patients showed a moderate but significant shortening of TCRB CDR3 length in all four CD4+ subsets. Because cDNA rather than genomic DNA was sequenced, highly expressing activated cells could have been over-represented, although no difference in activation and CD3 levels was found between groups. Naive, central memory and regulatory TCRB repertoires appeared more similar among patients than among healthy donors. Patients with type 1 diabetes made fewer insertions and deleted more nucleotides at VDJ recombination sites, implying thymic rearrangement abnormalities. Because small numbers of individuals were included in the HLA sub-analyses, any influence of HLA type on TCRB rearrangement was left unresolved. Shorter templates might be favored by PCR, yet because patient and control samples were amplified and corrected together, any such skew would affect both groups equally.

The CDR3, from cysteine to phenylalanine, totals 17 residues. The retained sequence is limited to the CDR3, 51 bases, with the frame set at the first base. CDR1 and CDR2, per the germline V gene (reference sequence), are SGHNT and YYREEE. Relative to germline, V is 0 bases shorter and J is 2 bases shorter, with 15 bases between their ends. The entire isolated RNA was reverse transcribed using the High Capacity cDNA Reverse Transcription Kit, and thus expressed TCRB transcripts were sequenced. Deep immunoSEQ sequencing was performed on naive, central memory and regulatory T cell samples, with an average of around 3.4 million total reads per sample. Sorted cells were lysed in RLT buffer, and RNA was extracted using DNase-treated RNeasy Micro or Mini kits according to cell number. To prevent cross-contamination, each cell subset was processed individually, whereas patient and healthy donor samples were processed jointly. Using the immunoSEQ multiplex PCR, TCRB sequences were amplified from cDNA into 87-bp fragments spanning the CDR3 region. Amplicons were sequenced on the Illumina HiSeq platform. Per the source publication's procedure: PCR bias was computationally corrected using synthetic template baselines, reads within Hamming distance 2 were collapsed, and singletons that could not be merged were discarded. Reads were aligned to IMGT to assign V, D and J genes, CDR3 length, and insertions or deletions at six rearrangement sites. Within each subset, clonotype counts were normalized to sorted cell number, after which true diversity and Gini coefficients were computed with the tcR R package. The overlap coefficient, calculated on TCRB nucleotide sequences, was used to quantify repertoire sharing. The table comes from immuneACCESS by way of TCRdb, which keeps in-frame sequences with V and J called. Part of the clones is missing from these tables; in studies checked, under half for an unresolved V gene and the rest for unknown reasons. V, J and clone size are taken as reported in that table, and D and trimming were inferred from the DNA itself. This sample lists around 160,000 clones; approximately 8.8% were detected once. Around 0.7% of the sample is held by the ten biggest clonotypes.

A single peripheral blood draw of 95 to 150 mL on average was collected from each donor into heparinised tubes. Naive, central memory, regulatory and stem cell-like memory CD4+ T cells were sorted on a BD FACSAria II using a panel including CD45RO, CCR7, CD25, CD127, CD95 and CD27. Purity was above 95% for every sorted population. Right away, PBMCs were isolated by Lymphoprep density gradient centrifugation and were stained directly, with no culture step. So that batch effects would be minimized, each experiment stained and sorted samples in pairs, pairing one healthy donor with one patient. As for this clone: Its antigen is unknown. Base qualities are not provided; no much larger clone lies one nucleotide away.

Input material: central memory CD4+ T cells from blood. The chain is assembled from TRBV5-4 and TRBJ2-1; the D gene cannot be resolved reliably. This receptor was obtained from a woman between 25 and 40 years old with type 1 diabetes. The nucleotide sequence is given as TGTGCCAGCAGCTTGGGGTCGGCGGATGTCGCCTACAATGAGCAGTTCTTC. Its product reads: CASSLGSADVAYNEQFF.